One sample yielded the 20 T cell receptor beta chains listed below, sequenced in a study of radiotherapy plus CTLA-4 blockade in lung cancer. TCRdb's copy holds only in-frame clones and misses some; the assay was immunoSEQ multiplex PCR. The sample records about 45,000 clones, over 55% being singletons. Sequences were derived from peripheral blood, sampled from a patient treated with radiotherapy plus ipilimumab. These receptor sequences come from a human donor with non-small cell lung cancer who had a partial response to radiotherapy plus ipilimumab.

The chain links TRBV7-2 to TRBJ1-5, with no clear D. The CDR3 has 13 amino acids. The germline V gene encodes CDR1 SGHTA and CDR2 FQGNSA. Trimming removed 1 base at V and 5 bases at J, with 6 bases between. The CDR3 region has the DNA TGTGCCAGCAGCTTAGTAGCAGATCAGCCCCAGCATTTT. It codes for CASSLVADQPQHF.

The chain uses TRBV5-6 and TRBJ2-7; 9 bases match TRBD1. V lost 4 bases to trimming and J lost 6 bases; unmatched junction nucleotides: 5. Germline CDR1 reads SGHDT; CDR2 reads YYEEEE. This CDR3 region has 13 residues. As DNA, the CDR3 is TGTGCCAGCAGCCGGGACAGGGTAGGCGAGCAGTACTTC. Its protein is CASSRDRVGEQYF.

The chain recombines TRBV18 with TRBJ2-1, with 7 nucleotides matching TRBD1. The CDR3 contains 14 residues. V trimming: 3 bases; J trimming: 8 bases; junction bases outside the gene matches: 7. In germline, CDR1 is KGHSH, CDR2 LQKENI. CDR3 nucleotide sequence: TGTGCCAGCTCACCGACAGGGAAGGTCCATGAGCAGTTCTTC. The encoded protein is CASSPTGKVHEQFF. The full variable domain, in which reference TRBV18 and TRBJ2-1 provide the parts outside the CDR3, is NAGVMQNPRHLVRRRGQEARLRCSPMKGHSHVYWYRQLPEEGLKFMVYLQKENIIDESGMPKERFSAEFPKEGPSILRIQQVVRGDSAAYFCASSPTGKVHEQFFGPGTRLTVL.

The sample holds one count of this clone. The chain has TRBV5-4 and TRBJ2-1; weak D call: TRBD2 (6 bases). The germline V gene has CDR1 SGHNT and CDR2 YYREEE (reference sequence). Deletions cut 10 bases from V and 8 bases from J, with 22 bases between. The CDR3 covers 14 residues. CDR3 in DNA: TGTGCCGCTACCCGGGAGTTTGTTACCGATGAGCAGTTCTTC. Protein product: CAATREFVTDEQFF.

The V gene is TRBV5-5, the J gene TRBJ2-7, with 10 bases fitting TRBD2. This CDR3 is built from 15 residues. V shed 5 bases and J 3 bases; nucleotides not matched to a gene: 8. CDR1 and CDR2 from the germline V gene are SGHKS and YYEKEE (reference sequence). CDR3 coding DNA: TGTGCCAGCAGTTGGAGGACTAGCGGAAACTACGAGCAGTACTTC. This gives the protein CASSWRTSGNYEQYF.

V usage is TRBV2 and J usage is TRBJ2-7; D unclear. The CDR3 sequence is 14 residues long. The ends were cut back, 5 bases at V and 0 bases at J, with 11 bases in the middle. Looked up from germline, CDR1 is SNHLY and CDR2 is FYNNEI. The CDR3 DNA is TGTGCCAGCAGTTCTAACGGAGACTCCTACGAGCAGTACTTC. Translated, it gives CASSSNGDSYEQYF.

Notes on this clone: Other DNA sequences in this sample translate to the same CDR3. The chain uses TRBV9 and TRBJ1-4; maybe TRBD1 (5 bases). The ends were cut back, 4 bases at V and 3 bases at J, with 10 bases in the middle. The CDR3 runs to 14 residues. Per germline, CDR1 SGDLS and CDR2 YYNGEE. The CDR3 loop is CASSLGGANEKLFF. For the CDR3, the DNA is TGTGCCAGCAGCCTCGGAGGGGCTAATGAAAAACTGTTTTTT.

This clone showed up just a few times. The chain uses TRBV9 and TRBJ2-3; 12 nucleotides match TRBD2. The germline V gene has CDR1 SGDLS and CDR2 YYNGEE. The CDR3 is 17 amino acids. With 0 bases clipped from V and 1 base from J, the junction kept 3 bases outside the gene matches. The CDR3 region is CASSVGLAGEGTDTQYF. CDR3 nucleotide sequence: TGTGCCAGCAGCGTAGGACTAGCGGGGGAGGGCACAGATACGCAGTATTTT.

The chain recombines TRBV4-2 with TRBJ1-3; D is uncertain. CDR1 is LGHNA, CDR2 YNFKEQ, per germline. CDR3 length: 15 residues. Trimming took 5 bases from V and 0 from J, leaving 11 bases between them. This CDR3 reads CASSGRHNSGNTIYF. DNA for the CDR3: TGTGCCAGCAGCGGGAGACACAACTCTGGAAACACCATATATTTT.

The chain combines TRBV9 with TRBJ2-3, with TRBD2 as a possible D gene (6 bases). This CDR3 is 16 amino acids long. Germline V gives CDR1 SGDLS, CDR2 YYNGEE. Trimming left V 0 bases short and J 0 bases short, with 11 bases between. CDR3 sequence (DNA): TGTGCCAGCAGCGTAGTAGGGCTAGCGAGCACAGATACGCAGTATTTT. Its translation: CASSVVGLASTDTQYF. The whole variable domain, remainder taken from reference TRBV9 and TRBJ2-3, is DSGVTQTPKHLITATGQRVTLRCSPRSGDLSVYWYQQSLDQGLQFLIQYYNGEERAKGNILERFSAQQFPDLHSELNLSSLELGDSALYFCASSVVGLASTDTQYFGPGTRLTVL.

This chain links TRBV9 with TRBJ1-2; possible D gene TRBD1, 6 bases. The CDR3 consists of 11 residues. From germline, CDR1 is SGDLS and CDR2 YYNGEE. V shed 5 bases and J shed 4 bases, with 6 bases lying between them. The CDR3 bases are TGTGCCAGCAGACAGGGCTATGGCTACACCTTC. As protein: CASRQGYGYTF. The full variable domain, rest sourced from reference TRBV9 and TRBJ1-2, is DSGVTQTPKHLITATGQRVTLRCSPRSGDLSVYWYQQSLDQGLQFLIQYYNGEERAKGNILERFSAQQFPDLHSELNLSSLELGDSALYFCASRQGYGYTFGSGTRLTVV.

This clone has more than one count but fewer than ten. The rearrangement joins TRBV11-2 to TRBJ1-6, with 7 bases aligning to TRBD1. Germline V lookup: CDR1 SGHAT, CDR2 FQNNGV. The J segment lost 1 base and the V segment lost 5 bases, leaving 8 bases of the junction unmatched. The CDR3 is 17 residues long. CDR3 DNA sequence: TGTGCCAGCAGCAACGACAGGGCTCCGTCCTATAATTCACCCCTCCACTTT. This codes for CASSNDRAPSYNSPLHF.

The chain joins TRBV28 to TRBJ2-7; maybe TRBD2 (6 bases). The CDR3 length is 15 residues. V was trimmed by 5 bases and J by 3 bases, leaving 17 bases between them. Germline lookup yields CDR1 MDHEN and CDR2 SYDVKM. CDR3: CASSGGMAGNYEQYF. The CDR3 DNA reads TGTGCCAGCAGTGGGGGGATGGCAGGGAACTACGAGCAGTACTTC.

The table lists this clone with a few counts. The chain joins TRBV6-6 to TRBJ2-7; the match to TRBD1 covers 7 bases. The V segment lost 0 bases and the J segment 12 bases; nucleotides outside the gene matches: 8. This CDR3 has 13 residues. Germline V gene sequence: CDR1 MNHNY, CDR2 SVGAGI (reference sequence). This CDR3 reads CASSYSPRQGLYF. For the CDR3, the DNA is TGTGCCAGCAGTTACTCCCCGAGACAGGGCTTGTACTTC.

This clone came up a few times. The gene calls are TRBV6-1 and TRBJ1-6; D is perhaps TRBD1 (5 bases). The V gene's germline CDR1 is MNHNS and CDR2 SASEGT. The CDR3 is made up of 14 amino acids. With 4 bases removed from V and 6 bases from J, the gap between germline ends came to 10 bases. The CDR3 DNA follows: TGTGCCAGCAGTGCCGGACACTCTAATTCACCCCTCCACTTT. Amino acids: CASSAGHSNSPLHF.

The chain uses TRBV10-2 and TRBJ2-1; 11 bases align to TRBD2. CDR1 WSHSY and CDR2 SAAADI come from the germline V gene. The CDR3 loop spans 14 amino acids. V gave up 8 bases and J gave up 4 bases; unmatched junction bases: 4. For the CDR3, the DNA is TGCGCCAGCCGGACTAGCGGGCCTTACAATGAGCAGTTCTTC. Translated: CASRTSGPYNEQFF.

This chain links TRBV5-6 with TRBJ2-5, with D maybe TRBD1 (6 bases). This CDR3 has 14 residues. V was pared by 4 bases and J by 2 bases, with 12 bases between. The germline gives CDR1 SGHDT, CDR2 YYEEEE. Here the CDR3 reads CASSLGQPQETQYF. The CDR3 DNA follows: TGTGCCAGCAGCCTCGGACAGCCGCAAGAGACCCAGTACTTC.

The gene calls are TRBV4-2 and TRBJ1-2; TRBD1 agrees at 9 bases. J lost 8 bases, V lost 3 bases, and 19 bases had no gene match. The CDR3 contains 18 residues. In germline, CDR1 is LGHNA, CDR2 YNFKEQ. DNA of the CDR3: TGTGCCAGCAGCCAGTGGTCCACCGGGACAGGGAAATCGGAGGGCTACACCTTC. Translation: CASSQWSTGTGKSEGYTF.

This clone occurred once. The chain uses TRBV7-9 and TRBJ2-1; the match to TRBD2 covers 7 bases. This CDR3 region has 14 residues. Trimming removed 2 bases from V and 4 bases from J; junction bases left unmatched: 2. Looked up from germline, CDR1 is SEHNR and CDR2 is FQNEAQ (reference sequence). CDR3 sequence reads: CASSLWGGYNEQFF. The CDR3 region has the DNA TGTGCCAGCAGCTTATGGGGGGGGTACAATGAGCAGTTCTTC.

The chain is built from TRBV6-1 and TRBJ2-1; possibly TRBD2 for D (5 bases). The germline V and J ends were trimmed by 4 bases and 6 bases, with 10 bases remaining between them. The germline gives CDR1 MNHNS, CDR2 SASEGT. The CDR3 is 13 residues long. The chain's CDR3 is CASSVSVGNEQFF. The CDR3 region has the DNA TGTGCCAGCAGTGTTAGCGTGGGCAATGAGCAGTTCTTC.